This T cell receptor (beta chain) was retrieved from a study of blood T cell repertoires in COVID-19. In the study overall: T cells, B-cell-depleted T cells, or PBMCs provided the cDNA or gDNA that served as material.

Seattle enrolled patients during active infection and tracked them longitudinally. Original methodology: From reference gene primer amplification, estimates of nucleated cell counts were derived. Method: immunoSEQ multiplex PCR; TCRdb's copy keeps in-frame clones and lacks some. From that table come the V and J calls and clone size; the DNA was used to work out D and trimming. This table has hundreds of thousands of clones, about 91% appearing once. This CDR3 has 16 residues. Trimming shortened V by 1 base and J by 1 base, and 9 bases separated the two germline ends. Germline values: CDR1 KGHDR, CDR2 SFDVKD.

The V gene is TRBV24-1, the J gene TRBJ2-2; the D gene is possibly TRBD1 (6 bases). The receptor was derived from a woman in her fifties or sixties with COVID-19, enrolled during active disease. Sequenced input: peripheral blood. The CDR3 DNA sequence: TGTGCCACCAGTGATTTAGCCAGGGGGAACACCGGGGAGCTGTTTTTT. This sequence encodes CATSDLARGNTGELFF.